The TCR beta chain under discussion was sequenced for a study of early T cells in non-severe SARS-CoV-2 infection. This clonotype was seen only a few times. TCRdb passed the 5' RACE reads through MiXCR, listing each CDR3 protein once. The data show 30,000 to 40,000 distinct CDR3 sequences, approximately 5.8% seen once. The CDR3 has 15 amino acids. Germline assignment: CDR1 DFQATT and CDR2 SNEGSKA (reference sequence). V dropped 4 bases and J dropped 4; count of bases not matched to a gene: 9. The sequenced sample consisted of whole blood. The sequence was obtained from an adult who was a healthcare worker with PCR-confirmed SARS-CoV-2 infection or an uninfected control (not recorded which). V and J are TRBV20-1 and TRBJ1-2, with TRBD1 identical over 10 bases. This CDR3 reads CSANIIRTGGYGYTF. The CDR3 nucleotides are TGCAGTGCTAACATTATACGGACAGGGGGCTATGGCTACACCTTC.